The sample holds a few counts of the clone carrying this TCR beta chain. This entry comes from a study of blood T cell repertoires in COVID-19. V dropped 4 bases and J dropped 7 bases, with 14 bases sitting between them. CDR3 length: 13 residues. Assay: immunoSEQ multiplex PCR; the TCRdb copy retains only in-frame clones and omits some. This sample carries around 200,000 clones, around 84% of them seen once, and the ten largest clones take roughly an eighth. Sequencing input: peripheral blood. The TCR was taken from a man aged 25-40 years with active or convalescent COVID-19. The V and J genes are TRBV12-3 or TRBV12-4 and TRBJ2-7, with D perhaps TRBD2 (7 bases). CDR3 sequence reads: CASSSRGAGEQYV. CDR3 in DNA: TGTGCCAGCAGTTCCCGGGGGGCAGGAGAGCAGTACGTC.